A selection of T cell receptor beta chains follows, all from one sample in a study of CD8 T cells in Susac syndrome. MiXCR was run by TCRdb on the immunoSEQ multiplex PCR reads, yielding one entry per CDR3 protein. The sample has 150,000 to 200,000 distinct CDR3 sequences; more than 90% are singletons. Sequenced material: CD4+ T cells from PBMCs. The receptors stem from a human donor in good health. Both conserved end residues are part of each CDR3. D genes are given only for firm matches. Clone sizes are given selectively: once, few, many, or a class where the clone is expanded.

clone_size,j_call,v_call,d_call,cdr3_aa,cdr3_nt
.,TRBJ2-7,TRBV29-1,.,CSVVSRGQGWYEQYF,TGCAGCGTTGTGTCCCGTGGGCAGGGCTGGTACGAGCAGTACTTC
.,TRBJ1-1,TRBV18,.,CASSPDAGTEAFF,TGTGCCAGCTCACCGGACGCGGGGACTGAAGCTTTCTTT
.,TRBJ2-5,TRBV9,TRBD2,CASSPRTSSETQYF,TGTGCCAGCAGCCCCAGGACTAGTTCGGAGACCCAGTACTTC
.,TRBJ2-6,TRBV12-3/TRBV12-4,.,CASSPNRDPGANVLTF,TGTGCCAGCAGTCCCAACAGGGATCCTGGGGCCAACGTCCTGACTTTC
.,TRBJ1-6,TRBV7-3,TRBD1,CASSLQGQRSPLHF,TGTGCCAGCAGCCTCCAGGGACAGCGTTCACCCCTCCACTTT
.,TRBJ2-7,TRBV2,.,CASSGLQGGSSYEQYF,TGTGCCAGCAGTGGCCTACAGGGTGGAAGCTCCTACGAGCAGTACTTC
few,TRBJ1-3,TRBV29-1,.,CSVDGGNTIYF,TGCAGCGTTGACGGCGGAAACACCATATATTTT
.,TRBJ2-3,TRBV2,TRBD1,CASSEMGQGSDTQYF,TGTGCCAGCAGTGAAATGGGACAGGGATCAGATACGCAGTATTTT
.,TRBJ2-7,TRBV20-1,TRBD1,CSAARDSTYEQYF,TGCAGTGCTGCCCGGGACAGCACCTACGAGCAGTACTTC
.,TRBJ1-6,TRBV20-1,.,CSARVGNSPLHF,TGCAGTGCTAGAGTTGGGAATTCACCCCTCCACTTT
.,TRBJ2-2,TRBV20-1,TRBD1,CSARDSNRGTTGELFF,TGCAGTGCTAGAGACTCGAACAGGGGGACCACCGGGGAGCTGTTTTTT
.,TRBJ2-7,TRBV20-1,TRBD2,CSATGTSGGYEQYF,TGCAGTGCTACGGGGACTAGCGGGGGCTACGAGCAGTACTTC
.,TRBJ2-7,TRBV20-1,.,CSARDAGVYEQYF,TGCAGTGCCAGAGACGCCGGGGTCTACGAGCAGTACTTC
.,TRBJ2-5,TRBV4-3,.,CASSQDVGETQYF,TGCGCCAGCAGCCAAGATGTGGGGGAGACCCAGTACTTC
once,TRBJ1-2,TRBV9,.,CASSVSGRHYGYTF,TGTGCCAGCAGCGTATCCGGACGGCACTATGGCTACACCTTC
.,TRBJ1-6,TRBV18,TRBD1,CASSPFPGQGDSPLHF,TGTGCCAGCTCACCATTCCCGGGACAGGGTGATTCACCCCTCCACTTT
.,TRBJ2-6,TRBV2,.,CASSFGPGANVLTF,TGTGCCAGCAGTTTCGGGCCTGGGGCCAACGTCCTGACTTTC
.,TRBJ2-7,TRBV28,TRBD1,CASGPPDREVDGGDEQYF,TGTGCCAGCGGCCCCCCGGACAGGGAGGTAGACGGCGGGGACGAGCAGTACTTC
.,TRBJ1-2,TRBV23-1,.,CASSLRMTGVDGYTF,TGCGCCAGCAGTCTCAGGATGACGGGGGTCGATGGCTACACCTTC
.,TRBJ2-1,TRBV5-6,.,CASSVSGDNEQFF,TGTGCCAGCAGCGTGTCGGGAGACAATGAGCAGTTCTTC
.,TRBJ2-2,TRBV2,.,CASASLGTGELFF,TGTGCCAGCGCGTCGTTAGGCACCGGGGAGCTGTTTTTT
.,TRBJ1-2,TRBV6-5,.,CASRQVGFGYTF,TGTGCCAGCAGACAGGTGGGGTTTGGCTACACCTTC
.,TRBJ2-1,TRBV5-4,TRBD2,CASSSPSGGPSNEQFF,TGTGCCAGCAGCTCCCCTAGCGGGGGGCCCTCCAATGAGCAGTTCTTC
.,TRBJ1-4,TRBV9,.,CASSVGYGTNEKLFF,TGTGCCAGCAGCGTAGGGTACGGAACTAATGAAAAACTGTTTTTT
.,TRBJ2-1,TRBV7-9,TRBD2,CASSQLAGYYNEQFF,TGTGCCAGCAGTCAGCTAGCGGGGTATTACAATGAGCAGTTCTTC
.,TRBJ1-6,TRBV7-6,.,CASRRTGSYNSPLHF,TGTGCCAGCCGGCGCACAGGGAGCTATAATTCACCCCTCCACTTT
few,TRBJ2-3,TRBV7-2,TRBD2,CASSFGRALAGGQYF,TGTGCCAGCAGCTTCGGTCGGGCACTAGCGGGGGGGCAGTATTTT